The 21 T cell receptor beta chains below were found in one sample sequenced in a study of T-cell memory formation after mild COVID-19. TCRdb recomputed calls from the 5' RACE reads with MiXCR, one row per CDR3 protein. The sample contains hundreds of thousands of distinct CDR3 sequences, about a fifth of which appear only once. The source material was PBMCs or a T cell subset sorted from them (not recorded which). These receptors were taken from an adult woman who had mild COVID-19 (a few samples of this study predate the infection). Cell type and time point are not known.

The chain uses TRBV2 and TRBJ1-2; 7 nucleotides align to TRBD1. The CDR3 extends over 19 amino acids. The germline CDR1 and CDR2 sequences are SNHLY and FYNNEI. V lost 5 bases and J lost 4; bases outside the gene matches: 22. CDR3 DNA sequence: TGTGCCAGCAGTCAGACAGGGCTCGGGCCTGAGACCTCTACCTATGGCTACACCTTC. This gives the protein CASSQTGLGPETSTYGYTF.

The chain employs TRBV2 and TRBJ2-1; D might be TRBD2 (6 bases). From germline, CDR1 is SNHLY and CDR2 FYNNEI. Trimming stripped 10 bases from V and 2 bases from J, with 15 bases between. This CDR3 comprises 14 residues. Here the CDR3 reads CATRGTLAYNEQFF. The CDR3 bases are TGTGCCACCCGGGGGACTCTTGCCTACAATGAGCAGTTCTTC.

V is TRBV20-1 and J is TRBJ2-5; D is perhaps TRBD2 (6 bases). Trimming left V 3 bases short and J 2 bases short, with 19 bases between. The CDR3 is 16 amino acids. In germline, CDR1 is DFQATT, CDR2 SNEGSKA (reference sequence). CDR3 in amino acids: CSASTGLFFSQETQYF. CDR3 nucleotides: TGCAGTGCTAGCACGGGACTCTTTTTTTCACAAGAGACCCAGTACTTC.

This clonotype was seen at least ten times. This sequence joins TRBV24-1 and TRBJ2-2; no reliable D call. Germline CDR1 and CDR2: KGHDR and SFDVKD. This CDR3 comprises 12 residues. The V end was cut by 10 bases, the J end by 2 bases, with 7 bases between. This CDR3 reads CATNSNTGELFF. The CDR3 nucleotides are TGTGCCACTAACAGCAACACCGGGGAGCTGTTTTTT.

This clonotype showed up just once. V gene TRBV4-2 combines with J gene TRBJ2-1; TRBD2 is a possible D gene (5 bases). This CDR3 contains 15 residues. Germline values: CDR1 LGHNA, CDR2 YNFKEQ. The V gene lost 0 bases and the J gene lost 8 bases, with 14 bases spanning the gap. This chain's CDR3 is CASSQDLEGSDEQFF. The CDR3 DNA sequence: TGTGCCAGCAGCCAAGATTTAGAGGGTAGCGATGAGCAGTTCTTC.

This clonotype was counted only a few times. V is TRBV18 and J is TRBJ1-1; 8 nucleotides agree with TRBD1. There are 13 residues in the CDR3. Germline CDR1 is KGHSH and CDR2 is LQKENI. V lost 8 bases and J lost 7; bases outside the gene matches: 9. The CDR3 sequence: CASPTGEFGEAFF. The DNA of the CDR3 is TGTGCCAGCCCGACAGGGGAGTTTGGTGAAGCTTTCTTT.

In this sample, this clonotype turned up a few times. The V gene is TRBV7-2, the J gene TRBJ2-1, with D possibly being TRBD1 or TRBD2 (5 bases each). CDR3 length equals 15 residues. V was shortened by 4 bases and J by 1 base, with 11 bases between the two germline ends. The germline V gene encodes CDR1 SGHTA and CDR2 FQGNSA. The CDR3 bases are TGTGCCAGCAGCTCGGGACGGTGGTCCTACAATGAGCAGTTCTTC. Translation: CASSSGRWSYNEQFF.

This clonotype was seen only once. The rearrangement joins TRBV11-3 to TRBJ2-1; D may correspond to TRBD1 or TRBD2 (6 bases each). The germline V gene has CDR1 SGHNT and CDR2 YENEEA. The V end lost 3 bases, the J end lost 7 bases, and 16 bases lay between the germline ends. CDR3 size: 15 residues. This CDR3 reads CASSFRGLGGNEQFF. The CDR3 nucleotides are TGTGCCAGCAGCTTCAGGGGACTGGGGGGTAATGAGCAGTTCTTC.

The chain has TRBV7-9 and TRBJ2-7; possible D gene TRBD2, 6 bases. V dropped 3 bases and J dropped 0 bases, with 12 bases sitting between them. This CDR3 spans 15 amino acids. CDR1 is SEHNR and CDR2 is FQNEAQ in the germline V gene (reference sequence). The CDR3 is CASSFIADPSYEQYF. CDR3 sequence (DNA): TGTGCCAGCAGCTTTATAGCGGATCCCTCCTACGAGCAGTACTTC.

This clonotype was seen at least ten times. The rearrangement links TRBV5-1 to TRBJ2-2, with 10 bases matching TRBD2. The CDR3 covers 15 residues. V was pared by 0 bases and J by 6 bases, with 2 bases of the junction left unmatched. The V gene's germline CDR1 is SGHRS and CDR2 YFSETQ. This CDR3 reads CASSLEGTSAGELFF. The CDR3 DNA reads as TGCGCCAGCAGCTTGGAGGGGACTAGCGCCGGGGAGCTGTTTTTT.

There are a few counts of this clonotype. CDR3: CASSQNQETQYF. CDR3 in DNA: TGTGCCAGCTCACAGAACCAAGAGACCCAGTACTTC. This chain uses TRBV18 with TRBJ2-5; D unresolved. CDR1 and CDR2 from the germline V gene are KGHSH and LQKENI. This CDR3 is built from 12 residues. V dropped 4 bases and J dropped 0 bases, with 3 bases sitting between them.

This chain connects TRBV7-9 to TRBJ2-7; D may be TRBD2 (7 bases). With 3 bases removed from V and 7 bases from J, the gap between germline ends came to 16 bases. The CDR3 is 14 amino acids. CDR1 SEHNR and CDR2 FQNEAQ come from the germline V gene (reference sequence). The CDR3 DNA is TGTGCCAGCAGCTTCGTAGGGGGGGCTGGGGAGCAGTACTTC. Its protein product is CASSFVGGAGEQYF.

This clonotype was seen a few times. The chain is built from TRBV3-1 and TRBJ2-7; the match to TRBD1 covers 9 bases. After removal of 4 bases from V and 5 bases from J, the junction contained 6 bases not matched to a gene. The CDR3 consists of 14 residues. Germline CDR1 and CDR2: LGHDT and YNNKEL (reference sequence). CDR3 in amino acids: CASSPWTGADEQYF. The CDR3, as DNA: TGTGCCAGCAGCCCATGGACAGGGGCCGACGAGCAGTACTTC.

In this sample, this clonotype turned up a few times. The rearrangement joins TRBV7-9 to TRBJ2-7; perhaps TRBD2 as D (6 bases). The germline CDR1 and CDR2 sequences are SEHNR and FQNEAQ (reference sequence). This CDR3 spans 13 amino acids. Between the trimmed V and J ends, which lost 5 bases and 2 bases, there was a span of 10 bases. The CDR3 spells CASSRAGTYEQYF. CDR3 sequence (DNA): TGTGCCAGCAGCCGAGCGGGTACCTACGAGCAGTACTTC. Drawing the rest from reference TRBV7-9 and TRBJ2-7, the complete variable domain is DTGVSQNPRHKITKRGQNVTFRCDPISEHNRLYWYRQTLGQGPEFLTYFQNEAQLEKSRLLSDRFSAERPKGSFSTLEIQRTEQGDSAMYLCASSRAGTYEQYFGPGTRLTVT.

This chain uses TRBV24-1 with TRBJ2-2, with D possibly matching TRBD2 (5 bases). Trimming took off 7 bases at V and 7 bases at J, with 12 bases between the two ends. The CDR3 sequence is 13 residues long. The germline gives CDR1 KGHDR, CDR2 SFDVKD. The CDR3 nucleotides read TGTGCCACCAGCCGGGAATGGAGCGGGGAGCTGTTTTTT. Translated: CATSREWSGELFF.

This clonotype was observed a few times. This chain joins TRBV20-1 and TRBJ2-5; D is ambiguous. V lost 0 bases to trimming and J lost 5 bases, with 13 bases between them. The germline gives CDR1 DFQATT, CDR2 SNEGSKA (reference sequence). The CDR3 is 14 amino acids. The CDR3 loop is CSARDVWGKETQYF. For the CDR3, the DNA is TGCAGTGCTAGAGATGTGTGGGGAAAGGAGACCCAGTACTTC.

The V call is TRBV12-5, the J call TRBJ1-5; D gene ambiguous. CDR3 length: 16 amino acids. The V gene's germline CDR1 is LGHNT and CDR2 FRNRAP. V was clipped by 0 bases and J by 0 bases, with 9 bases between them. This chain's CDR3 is CASGLVEGLSNQPQHF. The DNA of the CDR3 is TGTGCTAGTGGTTTGGTCGAAGGGCTTAGCAATCAGCCCCAGCATTTT.

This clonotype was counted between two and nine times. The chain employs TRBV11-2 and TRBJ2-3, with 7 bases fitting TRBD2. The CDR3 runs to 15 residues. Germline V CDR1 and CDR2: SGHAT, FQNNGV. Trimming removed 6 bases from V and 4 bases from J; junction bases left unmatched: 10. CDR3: CASRRPGGRSDTQYF. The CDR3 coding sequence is TGTGCCAGCAGACGGCCCGGGGGGAGGTCAGATACGCAGTATTTT.

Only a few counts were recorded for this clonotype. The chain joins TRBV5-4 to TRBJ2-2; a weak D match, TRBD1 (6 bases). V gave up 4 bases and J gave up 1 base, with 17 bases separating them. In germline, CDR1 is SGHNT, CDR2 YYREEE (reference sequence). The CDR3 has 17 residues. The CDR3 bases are TGTGCCAGCAGCCCAACCCGGGCCAGGGGGAACACCGGGGAGCTGTTTTTT. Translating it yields CASSPTRARGNTGELFF.

CDR3 protein: CSASFRGPSYEQYF. CDR3 in DNA: TGCAGTGCTTCATTCAGGGGGCCCTCCTACGAGCAGTACTTC. This chain connects TRBV20-1 to TRBJ2-7, with 8 bases aligning to TRBD1. Germline V gene sequence: CDR1 DFQATT, CDR2 SNEGSKA (reference sequence). The CDR3 has 14 residues. Germline trimming cut 5 bases from V and 0 bases from J; bases unmatched to any gene: 6.

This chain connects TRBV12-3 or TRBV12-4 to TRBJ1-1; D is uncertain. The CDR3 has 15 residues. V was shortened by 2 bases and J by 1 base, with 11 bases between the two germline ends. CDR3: CASSLSGMGNTEAFF. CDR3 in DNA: TGTGCCAGCAGTTTATCGGGGATGGGGAACACTGAAGCTTTCTTT.